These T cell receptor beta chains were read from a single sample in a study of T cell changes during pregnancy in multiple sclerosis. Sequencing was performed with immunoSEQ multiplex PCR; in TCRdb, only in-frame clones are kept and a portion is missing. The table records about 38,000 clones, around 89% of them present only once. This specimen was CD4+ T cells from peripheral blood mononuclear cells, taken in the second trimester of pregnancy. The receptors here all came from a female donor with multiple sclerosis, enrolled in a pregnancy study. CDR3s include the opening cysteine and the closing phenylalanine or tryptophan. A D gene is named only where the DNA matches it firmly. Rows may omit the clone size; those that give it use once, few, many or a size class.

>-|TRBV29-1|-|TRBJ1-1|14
CSVELVSMNTEAFF
TGCAGCGTTGAACTGGTCAGTATGAACACTGAAGCTTTCTTT
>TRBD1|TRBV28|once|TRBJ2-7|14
CASSSTGQGDEQYF
TGTGCCAGCAGTTCCACGGGACAGGGGGACGAGCAGTACTTC
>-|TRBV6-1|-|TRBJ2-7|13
CASGERGSYEQYF
TGTGCCAGCGGGGAGCGCGGTTCCTACGAGCAGTACTTC
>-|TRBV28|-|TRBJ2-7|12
CASSLQDYEQYF
TGTGCCAGCAGTTTACAGGACTACGAGCAGTACTTC
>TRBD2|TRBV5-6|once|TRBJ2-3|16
CASSPKGISGGDTQYF
TGTGCCAGCAGCCCTAAAGGCATTAGCGGGGGAGATACGCAGTATTTT
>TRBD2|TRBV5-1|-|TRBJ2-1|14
CASSLGLAGTEQFF
TGCGCCAGCAGCTTGGGACTAGCGGGAACGGAGCAGTTCTTC
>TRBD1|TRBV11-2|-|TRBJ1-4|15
CASSLNRGQNEKLFF
TGTGCCAGCAGCTTAAACAGGGGACAGAATGAAAAACTGTTTTTT
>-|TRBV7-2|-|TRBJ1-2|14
CASSRDSLDYGYTF
TGTGCCAGCAGCCGCGACAGTTTAGACTATGGCTACACCTTC
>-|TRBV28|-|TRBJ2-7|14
CASSGGLKRYAQYF
TGTGCCAGCAGTGGGGGCCTTAAGAGGTATGCCCAGTACTTC
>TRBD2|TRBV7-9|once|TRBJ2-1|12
CASSDQWREWFF
TGTGCCAGCAGTGATCAATGGCGGGAGTGGTTCTTC
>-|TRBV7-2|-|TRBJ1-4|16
CASSLHQGATNEKLFF
TGTGCCAGCAGCTTGCACCAAGGGGCAACTAATGAAAAACTGTTTTTT
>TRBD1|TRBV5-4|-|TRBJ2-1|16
CASSSKDGTGHREQFF
TGTGCCAGCAGCTCAAAGGACGGGACAGGGCATAGGGAGCAGTTCTTC
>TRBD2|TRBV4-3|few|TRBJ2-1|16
CASSKSGRGRDNEQFF
TGCGCCAGCAGCAAGTCCGGGAGGGGCCGAGACAATGAGCAGTTCTTC
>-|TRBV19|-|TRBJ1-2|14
CASTSRGQEIGYTF
TGTGCCAGTACCTCGAGAGGCCAAGAGATAGGCTACACCTTC
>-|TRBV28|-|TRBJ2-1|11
CASSARHPQFF
TGTGCCAGCAGTGCCCGACACCCGCAGTTCTTC
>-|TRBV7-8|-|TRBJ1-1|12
CASSLSGQSAFF
TGTGCCAGCAGCTTATCTGGGCAATCCGCTTTCTTT
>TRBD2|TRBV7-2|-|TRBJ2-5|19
CASSPRPGTSGGGRETQYF
TGTGCCAGCAGCCCACGTCCCGGGACTAGCGGGGGAGGACGGGAGACCCAGTACTTC
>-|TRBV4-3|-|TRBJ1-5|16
CASSPTPGGSNQPQHF
TGCGCCAGCAGCCCGACCCCGGGGGGAAGCAATCAGCCCCAGCATTTT
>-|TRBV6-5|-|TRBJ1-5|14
CASSGGYGNQPQHF
TGTGCCAGCAGTGGAGGGTATGGCAATCAGCCCCAGCATTTT
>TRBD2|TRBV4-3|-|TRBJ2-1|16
CASSQPRGSGRNEQFF
TGCGCCAGCAGCCAACCTCGTGGTAGCGGGCGCAATGAGCAGTTCTTC
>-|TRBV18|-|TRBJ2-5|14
CASSPPDSARTQYF
TGTGCCAGCTCACCACCGGACAGTGCCAGGACCCAGTACTTC
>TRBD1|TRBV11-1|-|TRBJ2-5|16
CASSIQTGGVQETQYF
TGTGCCAGCAGCATTCAGACAGGGGGTGTCCAAGAGACCCAGTACTTC
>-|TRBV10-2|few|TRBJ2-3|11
CASSGGDTQYF
TGCGCCAGCAGTGGAGGCGATACGCAGTATTTT
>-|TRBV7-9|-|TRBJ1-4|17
CASSGGSTGRTNEKLFF
TGTGCCAGCAGCGGAGGGTCGACGGGCCGTACTAATGAAAAACTGTTTTTT